This T cell receptor beta chain was profiled in a study of Ad26.COV2.S vaccination and SARS-CoV-2 variants. The wider study: Ad26.COV2.S, an intramuscular injection, was given once or twice 56 days apart.

TCRdb keeps only in-frame clones here, not all; method: immunoSEQ multiplex PCR. The sample shows about 440,000 clones, less than 95% of them seen only once. Treatment specified: about 20 received Ad26.COV2.S at low or high dose, single or two shots; several received placebo; per-sample allocation not given. The samples were gathered on day 63 after the first injection of vaccine or placebo. Unmatched junction bases numbered 9, after V lost 4 bases and J lost 0 bases. Germline V gene data show CDR1 as SGHTA and CDR2 as FQGNSA. The CDR3 has 18 amino acids. This chain joins TRBV7-2 and TRBJ2-1; 10 nucleotides align to TRBD2. The TCR originated in a person between 18 and 60 years old who received the Ad26.COV2.S COVID-19 vaccine or a placebo. This specimen consisted of peripheral blood, obtained in a trial of Ad26.COV2.S vaccine versus placebo. The CDR3, as DNA: TGTGCCAGCAGCTCGGGACTAGCGTCTACCAGCTCCTACAATGAGCAGTTCTTC. Its translation: CASSSGLASTSSYNEQFF.